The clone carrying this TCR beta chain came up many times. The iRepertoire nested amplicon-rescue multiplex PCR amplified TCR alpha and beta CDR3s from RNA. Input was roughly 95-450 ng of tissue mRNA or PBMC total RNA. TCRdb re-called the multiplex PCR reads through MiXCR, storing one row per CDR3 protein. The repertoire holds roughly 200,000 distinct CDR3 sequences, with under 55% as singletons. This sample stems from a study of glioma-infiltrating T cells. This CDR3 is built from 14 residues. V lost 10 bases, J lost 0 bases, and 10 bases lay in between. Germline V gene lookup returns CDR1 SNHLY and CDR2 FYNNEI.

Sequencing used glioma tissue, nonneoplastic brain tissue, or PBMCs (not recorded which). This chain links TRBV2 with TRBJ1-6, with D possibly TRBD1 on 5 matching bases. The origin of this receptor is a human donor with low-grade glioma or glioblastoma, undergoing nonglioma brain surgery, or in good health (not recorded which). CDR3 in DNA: TGTGCCACCGAGGACAACTCCTATAATTCACCCCTCCACTTT. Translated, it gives CATEDNSYNSPLHF.